Listed below are T cell receptor beta chains from one sample, sequenced in a study of shared clonotypes between healthy human individuals. The method was immunoSEQ multiplex PCR; TCRdb's version includes in-frame clones alone and lacks a portion of them. The table lists approximately 100,000 clones, 55% to 70% of them singletons. Source material: memory CD8+ T cells sorted from blood. The receptors derive from a woman younger than 45 in good health. Both conserved end residues are part of each CDR3. The D gene is left open where the match is weak. Size is omitted from some rows. Given values are once, few, many or a class for expanded clones.

v_gene	j_gene	d_gene	abundance	CDR3nt	CDR3aa
TRBV6-6	TRBJ1-1	-	-	TGTGCCAGCAGTCCCACACTGAACACTGAAGCTTTCTTT	CASSPTLNTEAFF
TRBV29-1	TRBJ2-3	-	-	TGCAGCGTTACCACAGATACGCAGTATTTT	CSVTTDTQYF
TRBV11-2	TRBJ2-2	-	-	TGTGCCAGCAGCTTCGCCACAAGGGGGGGGGAGCTGTTTTTT	CASSFATRGGELFF
TRBV5-4	TRBJ2-5	TRBD2	-	TGTGCCAGCCCCGGGACTAGTCTCTTCCAGTACTTC	CASPGTSLFQYF
TRBV7-9	TRBJ2-7	-	many	TGTGCCAGCAGCTCAACAGGGCCGGAAACCTACGAGCAGTACTTC	CASSSTGPETYEQYF
TRBV29-1	TRBJ2-1	-	-	TGCAGCGTTCAGGAGTACAATGAGCAGTTCTTC	CSVQEYNEQFF
TRBV28	TRBJ2-7	-	few	TGTGCCAGCAGTTGGCACAAAAGCTCCTACGAGCAGTACTTC	CASSWHKSSYEQYF
TRBV4-1	TRBJ1-4	-	-	TGCGCCAGCAGCCAAGATCGGGGAGGGGCTGAAAAACTGTTTTTT	CASSQDRGGAEKLFF
TRBV5-1	TRBJ2-5	-	-	TGCGCCAGCAGCCAGTTGGGGGAAAGGACCCAGTACTTC	CASSQLGERTQYF
TRBV6-5	TRBJ2-3	-	many	TGTGCCAGCGCCCCTAGAATCAGGTTCACAGATACGCAGTATTTT	CASAPRIRFTDTQYF
TRBV19	TRBJ1-2	-	-	TGTGCCAGTAGTACATTAACGACCGCTAACTATGGCTACACCTTC	CASSTLTTANYGYTF
TRBV2	TRBJ1-5	-	-	TGTGCCAGCAGTGAACGGCAGCGAAGGTATAGCAATCAGCCCCAGCATTTT	CASSERQRRYSNQPQHF
TRBV4-1	TRBJ1-2	-	once	TGCGCCAGCAGCCAAGGCCAGGGAGGCGGCTACACCTTC	CASSQGQGGGYTF
TRBV19	TRBJ2-2	-	-	TGTGCCAGTAGTACCGGGACCTTGAACACCGGGGAGCTGTTTTTT	CASSTGTLNTGELFF
TRBV5-4	TRBJ1-5	TRBD1	-	TGTGCCAGCAGCTTACCCGGGACAGGGACTCAGCCCCAGCATTTT	CASSLPGTGTQPQHF
TRBV6-1	TRBJ1-2	TRBD1	-	TGTGCCAGCAGTGATCCCGACAGGGTGTCCTATGGCTACACCTTC	CASSDPDRVSYGYTF
TRBV7-9	TRBJ2-1	TRBD2	-	TGTGCCAGCAGCTACGCCGGGACTAGCGGGAGGGCTGGGTTCTTC	CASSYAGTSGRAGFF
TRBV7-3	TRBJ2-1	TRBD2	-	TGTGCCAGCAGCCCCCGCGGGGGAGCGGGAATGAGAAATGAGCAGTTCTTC	CASSPRGGAGMRNEQFF
TRBV5-6	TRBJ1-5	TRBD1	few	TGTGCCAGCAGCTTGGGGGGAATGGGGACAGGGGAAGATCAGCCCCAGCATTTT	CASSLGGMGTGEDQPQHF
TRBV30	TRBJ1-1	-	-	TGTGCCTGGATCCGCCTGGGTACTGAAGCTTTCTTT	CAWIRLGTEAFF
TRBV4-2	TRBJ2-3	TRBD2	-	TGTGCCAGCAGCCAAAATTCCGCGAGCGGGGCGGATACGCAGTATTTT	CASSQNSASGADTQYF
TRBV15	TRBJ2-5	-	once	TGTGCCACCAGCAGAGAAGCGCACTACCAAGAGACCCAGTACTTC	CATSREAHYQETQYF